This T cell receptor (beta chain) was observed in a study of immune characterization of retroperitoneal liposarcoma. By proportion, this clonotype is medium-sized (0.01 to 0.1%). TCRdb ran MiXCR on the PCR reads and lists one entry per CDR3 protein. The sample consists of 8,500 to 14,000 distinct CDR3 sequences, roughly 20% of them appearing once. The CDR3 consists of 13 residues. The ends were cut back, 7 bases at V and 5 bases at J, with 14 bases in the middle. In germline, CDR1 is MNHNY, CDR2 SVGAGI (reference sequence). The genes are TRBV6-6 and TRBJ2-5; D may be TRBD2 (6 bases). This TCR came from a female donor with retroperitoneal liposarcoma. The sequenced sample was blood. CDR3 nucleotides: TGTGCCAGCAAACGTGGGGCGGGGGAGACCCAGTACTTC. This codes for CASKRGAGETQYF.